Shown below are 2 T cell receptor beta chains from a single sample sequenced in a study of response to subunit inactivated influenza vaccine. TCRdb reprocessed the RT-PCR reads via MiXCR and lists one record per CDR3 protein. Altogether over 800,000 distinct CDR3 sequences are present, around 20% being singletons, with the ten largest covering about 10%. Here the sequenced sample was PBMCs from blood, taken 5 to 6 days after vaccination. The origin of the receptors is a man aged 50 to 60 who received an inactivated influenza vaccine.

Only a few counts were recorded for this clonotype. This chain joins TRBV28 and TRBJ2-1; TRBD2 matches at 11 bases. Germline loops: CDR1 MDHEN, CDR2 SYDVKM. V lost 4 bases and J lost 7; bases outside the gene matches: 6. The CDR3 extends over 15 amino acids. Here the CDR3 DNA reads TGTGCCAGCAGTTATAGCGGGAGGGCCGGGAATGAGCAGTTCTTC. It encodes CASSYSGRAGNEQFF.

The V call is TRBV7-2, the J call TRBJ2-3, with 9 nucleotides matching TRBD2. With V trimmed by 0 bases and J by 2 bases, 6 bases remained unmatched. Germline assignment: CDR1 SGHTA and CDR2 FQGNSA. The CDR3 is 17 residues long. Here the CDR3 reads CASSLAGAGGATDTQYF. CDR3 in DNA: TGTGCCAGCAGCTTAGCGGGAGCGGGGGGAGCCACAGATACGCAGTATTTT.